One and the same sample provided the 15 T cell receptor beta chains below, sequenced in a study of T cell changes during pregnancy in multiple sclerosis. Here immunoSEQ multiplex PCR was the method, and the copy in TCRdb shows in-frame clones only, minus some. Counted here are 90,000 to 95,000 clones, less than 95% occurring once; the ten biggest clones make up around 0.93%. The sequencing here drew on peripheral blood, taken before pregnancy. Receptor source: a female donor with multiple sclerosis, enrolled in a pregnancy study.

The rearrangement links TRBV7-2 to TRBJ1-2; a possible D gene is TRBD1 (5 bases). Germline loops: CDR1 SGHTA, CDR2 FQGNSA. CDR3 length: 14 residues. Deletions cut 6 bases from V and 3 bases from J, with 14 bases between. In nucleotides, the CDR3 is TGTGCCAGCAGTTCGTACAGGCCTTACTATGGCTACACCTTC. Its translation is CASSSYRPYYGYTF. Supplemented by reference TRBV7-2 and TRBJ1-2, the full variable domain reads GAGVSQSPSNKVTEKGKDVELRCDPISGHTALYWYRQSLGQGLEFLIYFQGNSAPDKSGLPSDRFSAERTGGSVSTLTIQRTQQEDSAVYLCASSSYRPYYGYTFGSGTRLTVV.

The chain couples TRBV2 to TRBJ1-2, with D unclear. This CDR3 spans 14 amino acids. Trimming pared 5 bases from V and 4 bases from J, leaving 14 bases between. The V gene's germline CDR1 is SNHLY and CDR2 FYNNEI. CDR3 amino acids: CASSTTAVGYGYTF. CDR3 bases: TGTGCCAGCAGTACAACAGCCGTCGGCTATGGCTACACCTTC.

V is TRBV7-9 and J is TRBJ2-6; TRBD1 might be the D (6 bases). The V gene's germline CDR1 is SEHNR and CDR2 FQNEAQ (reference sequence). V was pared by 5 bases and J by 2 bases, with 19 bases between. This CDR3 contains 18 residues. CDR3 amino acids: CASSPPYIRQAGANVLTF. The CDR3 DNA follows: TGTGCCAGCAGCCCCCCCTACATCCGACAGGCTGGGGCCAACGTCCTGACTTTC.

V usage is TRBV28 and J usage is TRBJ1-2; 8 bases fit TRBD1. Trimming cost V 6 bases and J 8 bases; bases outside gene matches: 2. There are 11 residues in the CDR3. Germline CDR1 and CDR2: MDHEN and SYDVKM. The CDR3 spells CASRTGGGYTF. CDR3 in DNA: TGTGCCAGCAGAACAGGGGGAGGCTACACCTTC.

This chain links TRBV28 with TRBJ2-7; 9 nucleotides align to TRBD2. The J segment lost 3 bases and the V segment lost 5 bases, leaving 11 bases of the junction unmatched. CDR1 is MDHEN and CDR2 is SYDVKM in the germline V gene. This CDR3 spans 16 amino acids. CDR3 in DNA: TGTGCCAGCAGTCTCTTCCCTAGCGGGATAATCTACGAGCAGTACTTC. Its translation: CASSLFPSGIIYEQYF.

The V gene is TRBV28, the J gene TRBJ1-1; maybe TRBD1 (5 bases). The CDR3 length is 15 residues. Trimming shortened V by 0 bases and J by 6 bases, and 14 bases separated the two germline ends. The V gene's germline CDR1 is MDHEN and CDR2 SYDVKM. The CDR3 DNA reads as TGTGCCAGCAGTTTATGGCTACGGGACTTCGCTGAAGCTTTCTTT. Protein: CASSLWLRDFAEAFF.

The chain is built from TRBV6-1 and TRBJ2-3; tentatively, D is TRBD1 (7 bases). This CDR3 has 14 residues. Trimming removed 6 bases from V and 6 bases from J, with 16 bases in between. CDR1 is MNHNS, CDR2 SASEGT, per germline. The CDR3 region is CASSFDREVDTQYF. CDR3 sequence (DNA): TGTGCCAGCAGCTTCGACAGGGAGGTGGATACGCAGTATTTT.

V usage is TRBV15 and J usage is TRBJ2-1; 7 positions match TRBD2. Germline values: CDR1 LNHNV, CDR2 YYDKDF (reference sequence). The CDR3 is made up of 13 amino acids. The ends lost 8 bases at V and 2 bases at J; junction bases unmatched: 3. CDR3 in DNA: TGTGCCACCGCGGGGGTTGCCTACAATGAGCAGTTCTTC. It codes for CATAGVAYNEQFF.

This chain joins TRBV6-1 and TRBJ2-4; TRBD1 agrees at 7 bases. V dropped 8 bases and J dropped 6; count of bases not matched to a gene: 7. CDR1 and CDR2 from the germline V gene are MNHNS and SASEGT. This CDR3 is built from 13 residues. CDR3 bases: TGTGCCAGCCAAGGACAGGTACTAAACATTCAGTACTTC. It specifies CASQGQVLNIQYF.

V and J are TRBV5-1 and TRBJ2-7, with 7 bases lining up with TRBD2. CDR3 length: 15 residues. CDR1 and CDR2 from the germline V gene are SGHRS and YFSETQ. V lost 0 bases, J lost 3 bases, and 6 bases stayed unmatched. The CDR3 DNA follows: TGCGCCAGCAGCTTGGAATGGGGGACTAACTACGAGCAGTACTTC. This translates into CASSLEWGTNYEQYF.

The chain links TRBV7-2 to TRBJ2-6, with D perhaps matching TRBD1 (6 bases). This CDR3 is 17 amino acids long. The germline gives CDR1 SGHTA, CDR2 FQGNSA. The germline V and J ends were trimmed by 4 bases and 0 bases, with 13 bases remaining between them. Here the CDR3 DNA reads TGTGCCAGCAGCTGGAGGACAGCCACCTCTGGGGCCAACGTCCTGACTTTC. It specifies CASSWRTATSGANVLTF.

The CDR3 region has the DNA TGTGCCAGCAGCTTACAAGCGGGGGGCGCCTACGAGCAGTACTTC. Translation: CASSLQAGGAYEQYF. The chain employs TRBV5-6 and TRBJ2-7, with TRBD2 matching 9 bases. Germline trimming cut 2 bases from V and 2 bases from J; bases unmatched to any gene: 5. The CDR3 has 15 residues. CDR1 SGHDT and CDR2 YYEEEE come from the germline V gene.

The chain carries TRBV7-6 and TRBJ2-5; the D gene is possibly TRBD2 (6 bases). The CDR3 contains 13 residues. V was shortened by 4 bases and J by 4 bases, with 10 bases between the two germline ends. The germline gives CDR1 SGHVS, CDR2 FNYEAQ. CDR3 DNA sequence: TGTGCCAGCAGCTCGGATAGCGGAGAGACCCAGTACTTC. Protein sequence: CASSSDSGETQYF.

This chain uses TRBV10-1 with TRBJ2-5, with D possibly matching TRBD2 (7 bases). Germline CDR1 is WNHNN and CDR2 is SYGVQD (reference sequence). This CDR3 has 13 amino acids. Trimming shortened V by 2 bases and J by 14 bases, and 18 bases separated the two germline ends. The CDR3 DNA reads as TGCGCCAGCAGTGAGCAGTCCGGGGGGCCCCTCTACTTC. Translated, it gives CASSEQSGGPLYF.

The rearrangement links TRBV11-1 to TRBJ2-5; 7 bases line up with TRBD2. Germline V gene sequence: CDR1 SGHAT, CDR2 FQDESV (reference sequence). The CDR3 contains 15 residues. The trim removed 4 bases at V and 2 bases at J, leaving 7 bases unmatched. Here the CDR3 reads CASSYRTRGQETQYF. DNA for the CDR3: TGTGCCAGCAGCTACAGGACTAGAGGACAAGAGACCCAGTACTTC.